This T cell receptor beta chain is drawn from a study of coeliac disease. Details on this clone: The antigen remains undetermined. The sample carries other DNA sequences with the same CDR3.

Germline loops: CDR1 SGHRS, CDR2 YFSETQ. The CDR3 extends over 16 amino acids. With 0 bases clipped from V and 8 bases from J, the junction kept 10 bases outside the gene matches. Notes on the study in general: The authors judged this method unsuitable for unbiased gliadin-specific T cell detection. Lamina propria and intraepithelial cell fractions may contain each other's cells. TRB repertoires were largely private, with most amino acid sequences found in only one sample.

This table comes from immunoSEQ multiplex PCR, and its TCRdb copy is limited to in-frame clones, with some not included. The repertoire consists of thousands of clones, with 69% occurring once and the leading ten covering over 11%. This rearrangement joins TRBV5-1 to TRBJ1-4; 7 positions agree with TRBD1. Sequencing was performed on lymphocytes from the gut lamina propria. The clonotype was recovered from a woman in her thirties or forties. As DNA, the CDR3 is TGCGCCAGCAGCTTGGGAGGACAGGCGGGCTGGGAAAAACTGTTTTTT. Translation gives CASSLGGQAGWEKLFF. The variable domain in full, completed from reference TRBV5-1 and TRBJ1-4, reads KAGVTQTPRYLIKTRGQQVTLSCSPISGHRSVSWYQQTPGQGLQFLFEYFSETQRNKGNFPGRFSGRQFSNSRSEMNVSTLELGDSALYLCASSLGGQAGWEKLFFGSGTQLSVL.